This is a list of T cell receptor beta chains from one sample in a study of beta chain features in type 1 diabetes. Profiling relied on immunoSEQ multiplex PCR, and the TCRdb table lists in-frame clones only, not all of them. Here the sample spans a few hundred thousand clones, 8.5% to 10% being singletons. Sequenced input: central memory CD4+ T cells from blood. These receptors were obtained from a man aged 25 to 45 with type 1 diabetes. The CDR3 runs from the conserved cysteine through the conserved F or W. D genes are given only for firm matches. Size is stated for part of the rows, as once, few or many counts, or as a class when the clone is expanded.

v_gene	d_gene	abundance	j_gene	CDR3nt	CDR3aa
TRBV5-1	NA	NA	TRBJ2-7	TGCGCCAGCAGCTTCGGGCTAGCGAGTGAGCAGTACTTC	CASSFGLASEQYF
TRBV6-5	TRBD2	few	TRBJ2-2	TGTGCCAGCACTCCAGCGGGAGTTCACACCGGGGAGCTGTTTTTT	CASTPAGVHTGELFF
TRBV7-2	TRBD2	NA	TRBJ2-1	TGTGCCAGCAGCTTATATACGGCTAGCGGGAGCTACAATGAGCAGTTCTTC	CASSLYTASGSYNEQFF
TRBV11-2	NA	few	TRBJ2-5	TGTGCCAGCAGCTTCCGGACAGCTCAAGAGACCCAGTACTTC	CASSFRTAQETQYF
TRBV6-1	TRBD1	NA	TRBJ1-4	TGTGCCAGCAGTGGGACAGGGGGCAATGAAAAACTGTTTTTT	CASSGTGGNEKLFF
TRBV7-2	NA	NA	TRBJ2-1	TGTGCCAGCAGCCCGTCGGCGGGCTACAATGAGCAGTTCTTC	CASSPSAGYNEQFF
TRBV4-2	NA	few	TRBJ1-3	TGTGCCAGCAGCCAAGGCCACCCTACAACAGGTTTCAGGAACACCATATATTTT	CASSQGHPTTGFRNTIYF
TRBV27	TRBD2	few	TRBJ2-6	TGTGCCAGCAGTTCCCCGGCTAGCGGAAGGAGCTCTGGGGCCAACGTCCTGACTTTC	CASSSPASGRSSGANVLTF
TRBV7-8	NA	NA	TRBJ1-2	TGTGCCAGCAGCCTGTTGGGGGGGTCGGAACCCTATGGCTACACCTTC	CASSLLGGSEPYGYTF
TRBV6-5	NA	NA	TRBJ2-5	TGTGCCAGCAGTGGCTTGGCAGAGACCCAGTACTTC	CASSGLAETQYF
TRBV6-5	NA	NA	TRBJ2-2	TGTGCCAGCAGTTCCGAGGGGACTCTTTGGGAGCTGTTTTTT	CASSSEGTLWELFF
TRBV13	NA	few	TRBJ2-1	TGTGCCAGCAGCTCCCCAAGATCCTGGGATGAGCAGTTCTTC	CASSSPRSWDEQFF
TRBV6-5	TRBD2	few	TRBJ2-7	TGTGCCAGCAGTAGGACTAGTACTTCCCGCGAGCAGTACTTC	CASSRTSTSREQYF
TRBV28	NA	few	TRBJ1-2	TGTGCCAGCAGCTACCCAGCCGCGGCGACGTATGGCTACACCTTC	CASSYPAAATYGYTF
TRBV2	NA	few	TRBJ2-3	TGTGCCAGCAGTGAAGCGCAGGGAGAGTCCATTCGTTATACGCAGTATTTT	CASSEAQGESIRYTQYF
TRBV7-9	NA	NA	TRBJ2-2	TGTGCCAGCAGCTTAGCGGTGGACACCGGGGAGCTGTTTTTT	CASSLAVDTGELFF
TRBV10-3	NA	few	TRBJ1-2	TGTGCCAGCAGCAACGGACAGAGCTACACCTTC	CASSNGQSYTF
TRBV7-2	NA	NA	TRBJ1-2	TGTGCCAGCAGCTCGATACCCAGGGCTAACTATGGCTACACCTTC	CASSSIPRANYGYTF